The rows below give T cell receptor beta chains drawn from one sample of a study of cytomegalovirus exposure and HLA in healthy donors. Clones were read by immunoSEQ multiplex PCR, and TCRdb kept only the in-frame ones, dropping some. The data contain 50,000 to 60,000 clones, over 60% of them seen just once; the ten biggest clones take up about 3%. Material for sequencing was PBMCs. The origin of the receptors is a woman aged 40 to 50 in good health and CMV-seropositive. Each CDR3 is given without its conserved first and last residue. Fields, in order: CDR3 protein, V gene, J gene.

CDR3: ASSLSGRGQGEEKLF
V: TRBV5-1
J: TRBJ1-4

CDR3: ASTLTGHTGELF
V: TRBV27
J: TRBJ2-2

CDR3: ASSPGIQTGQETQY
V: TRBV6-4
J: TRBJ2-5

CDR3: ASRSSPIREANTEAF
V: TRBV2
J: TRBJ1-1

CDR3: ASQAGEAF
V: TRBV28
J: TRBJ1-1

CDR3: SVIGGGAFREQF
V: TRBV29-1
J: TRBJ2-1

CDR3: ASSQETTRSGTGSSSVKLF
V: TRBV4-3
J: TRBJ1-4

CDR3: ASSKERGGPY
V: TRBV11-2
J: TRBJ2-3

CDR3: ASSLIQNTEAF
V: TRBV7-3
J: TRBJ1-1

CDR3: ASSSNQGFGYT
V: TRBV6-5
J: TRBJ1-2

CDR3: ASSSRQGSNEQF
V: TRBV6-5
J: TRBJ2-1

CDR3: ASSHPGASNEQF
V: TRBV4-2
J: TRBJ2-1

CDR3: ASSRGRVPIGYT
V: TRBV19
J: TRBJ1-2

CDR3: ATTDSNYGYT
V: TRBV19
J: TRBJ1-2

CDR3: AISPRDRAYNEQF
V: TRBV10-3
J: TRBJ2-1

CDR3: AWSTDRGRVYTEAF
V: TRBV30
J: TRBJ1-1

CDR3: ASSLQARTGGAGTEAF
V: TRBV7-6
J: TRBJ1-1

CDR3: ASTKRTGGTDTQY
V: TRBV6-6
J: TRBJ2-3

CDR3: ATNRGGGTDTQY
V: TRBV28
J: TRBJ2-3

CDR3: ASRLGGQGYGYT
V: TRBV6-5
J: TRBJ1-2

CDR3: ASSPGRPGGSYEQY
V: TRBV18
J: TRBJ2-7

CDR3: ASSLWNFNQPQH
V: TRBV28
J: TRBJ1-5

CDR3: ASSQEGGATQF
V: TRBV4-1
J: TRBJ2-1

CDR3: ASTPGGQTIHEQY
V: TRBV5-1
J: TRBJ2-7

CDR3: ASIPQGRGYGYT
V: TRBV7-8
J: TRBJ1-2

CDR3: ASSSRLTGELF
V: TRBV7-3
J: TRBJ2-2

CDR3: ASSKVEEDCTEAF
V: TRBV21-1
J: TRBJ1-1

CDR3: ASSLSGSGTGETF
V: TRBV5-1
J: TRBJ1-1

CDR3: ASSTGYGYT
V: TRBV6-5
J: TRBJ1-2

CDR3: ASSPQQGRFTEAF
V: TRBV27
J: TRBJ1-1

CDR3: ASSPRLRDETQY
V: TRBV11-2
J: TRBJ2-5

CDR3: SVDPSGNTEAF
V: TRBV29-1
J: TRBJ1-1

CDR3: ASSLAKGGPPNEQF
V: TRBV7-8
J: TRBJ2-1

CDR3: SVEQFPGGDTQY
V: TRBV29-1
J: TRBJ2-3

CDR3: ASSAKAGVYEQF
V: TRBV11-1
J: TRBJ2-1

CDR3: ASSEGLAGSYNEQF
V: TRBV2
J: TRBJ2-1

CDR3: ASSLDGTGDQPQH
V: TRBV5-6
J: TRBJ1-5

CDR3: ATLGADTEAF
V: TRBV19
J: TRBJ1-1

CDR3: ATSRDFDQPQH
V: TRBV15
J: TRBJ1-5

CDR3: ASSLDRVDQPQH
V: TRBV7-9
J: TRBJ1-5

CDR3: ASSFGGQNYEQY
V: TRBV5-1
J: TRBJ2-7

CDR3: ASSTAGSYNEQF
V: TRBV5-1
J: TRBJ2-1

CDR3: ASSLRSTDTQY
V: TRBV5-4
J: TRBJ2-3

CDR3: ATSEDSVNEKLF
V: TRBV15
J: TRBJ1-4

CDR3: ASRTATNYGYT
V: TRBV19
J: TRBJ1-2

CDR3: ASSQVAGGTEAF
V: TRBV4-3
J: TRBJ1-1

CDR3: ASSKTRTGDTNQPQH
V: TRBV2
J: TRBJ1-5

CDR3: ASRGQGYEQY
V: TRBV19
J: -

CDR3: ASSLDGAPYEQY
V: TRBV5-1
J: TRBJ2-7

CDR3: ATSTGPPGNTIY
V: TRBV6-5
J: TRBJ1-3

CDR3: ASSPGTGVSPLH
V: TRBV6-5
J: TRBJ1-6

CDR3: ASSPGRTSGGAMDNEQF
V: TRBV11-2
J: TRBJ2-1

CDR3: ASETGQGGTDTQY
V: TRBV27
J: TRBJ2-3

CDR3: ASSILAGGETQY
V: TRBV28
J: TRBJ2-5

CDR3: ASSQDRNSRYEQY
V: TRBV4-3
J: TRBJ2-7

CDR3: ASSRDRLNTEAF
V: TRBV7-9
J: TRBJ1-1

CDR3: ASSFSRGAGTEAF
V: TRBV11-2
J: TRBJ1-1